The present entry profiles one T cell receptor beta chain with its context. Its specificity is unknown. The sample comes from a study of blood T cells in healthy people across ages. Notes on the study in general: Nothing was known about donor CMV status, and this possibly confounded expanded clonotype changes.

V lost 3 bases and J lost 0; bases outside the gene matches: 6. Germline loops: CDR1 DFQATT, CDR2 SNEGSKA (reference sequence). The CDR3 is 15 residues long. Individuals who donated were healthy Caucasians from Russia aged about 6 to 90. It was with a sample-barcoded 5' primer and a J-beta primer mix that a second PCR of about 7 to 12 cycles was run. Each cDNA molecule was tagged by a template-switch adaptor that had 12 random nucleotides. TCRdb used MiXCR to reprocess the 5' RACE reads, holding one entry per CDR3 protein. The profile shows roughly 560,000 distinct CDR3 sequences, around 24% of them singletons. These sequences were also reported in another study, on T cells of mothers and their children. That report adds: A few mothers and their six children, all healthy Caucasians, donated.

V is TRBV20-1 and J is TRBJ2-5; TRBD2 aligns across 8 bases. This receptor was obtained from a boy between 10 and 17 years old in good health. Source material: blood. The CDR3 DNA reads TGCAGTGCTAGGTCCAGCGGGGGAAACCAAGAGACCCAGTACTTC. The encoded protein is CSARSSGGNQETQYF.